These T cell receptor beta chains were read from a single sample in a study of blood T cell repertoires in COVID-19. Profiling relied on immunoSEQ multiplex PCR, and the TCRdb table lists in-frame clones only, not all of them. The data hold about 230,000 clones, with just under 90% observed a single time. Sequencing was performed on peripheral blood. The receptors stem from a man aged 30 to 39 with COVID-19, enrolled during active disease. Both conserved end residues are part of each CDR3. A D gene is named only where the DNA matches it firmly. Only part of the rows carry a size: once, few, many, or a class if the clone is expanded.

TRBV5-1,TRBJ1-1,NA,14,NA,TGCGCCAGCAGCTTTCCCGACATGAACACTGAAGCTTTCTTT,CASSFPDMNTEAFF
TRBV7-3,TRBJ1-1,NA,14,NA,TGTGCCAGCAGCTTAGAGGGCCTGGGAACTGAAGCTTTCTTT,CASSLEGLGTEAFF
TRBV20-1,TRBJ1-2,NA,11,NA,TGCAGTGCTGGTAGGGGGGGAGGCTACACCTTC,CSAGRGGGYTF
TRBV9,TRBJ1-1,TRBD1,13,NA,TGTGCCAGCAGCGTAGCCGGGACAGCCGAAGCTTTCTTT,CASSVAGTAEAFF
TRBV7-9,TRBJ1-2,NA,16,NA,TGTGCCAGCAGCTCTTGGGGCGACAGAGACAGCTATGGCTACACCTTC,CASSSWGDRDSYGYTF
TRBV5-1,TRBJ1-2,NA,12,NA,TGCGCCAGCAGCTTGGCCGGGGAAGGCTACACCTTC,CASSLAGEGYTF
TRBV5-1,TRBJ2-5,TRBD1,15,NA,TGCGCCAGCAGAGTCGACAGGGGGTACCAAGAGACCCAGTACTTC,CASRVDRGYQETQYF
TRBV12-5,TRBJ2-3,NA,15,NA,TGTGCTAGTGGTCCGGACGGCGGGGGCTCAGATACGCAGTATTTT,CASGPDGGGSDTQYF
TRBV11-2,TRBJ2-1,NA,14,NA,TGTGCCAGCAGACGGTCAAGCTCCTACAATGAGCAGTTCTTC,CASRRSSSYNEQFF
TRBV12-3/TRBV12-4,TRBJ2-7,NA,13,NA,TGTGCCAGCAGGAGGCGGACAGCCTACGAGCAGTACTTC,CASRRRTAYEQYF
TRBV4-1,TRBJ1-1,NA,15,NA,TGCGCCAGCAGCCAACCGGTCAGGCCGAACACTGAAGCTTTCTTT,CASSQPVRPNTEAFF
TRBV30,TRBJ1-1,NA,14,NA,TGTGCCTGGATCCCCGGACAGATGAACACTGAAGCTTTCTTT,CAWIPGQMNTEAFF
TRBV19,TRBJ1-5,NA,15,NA,TGTGCCAGTAGTATTTTCACCTTCGGGAGTCAGCCCCAGCATTTT,CASSIFTFGSQPQHF
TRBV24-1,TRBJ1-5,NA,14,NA,TGTGCCACCAGTGCTGTATATAGCAATCAGCCCCAGCATTTT,CATSAVYSNQPQHF
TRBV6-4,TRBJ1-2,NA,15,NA,TGTGCCAGCAGTGACTCGATCTCCAGTCCCTATGGCTACACCTTC,CASSDSISSPYGYTF
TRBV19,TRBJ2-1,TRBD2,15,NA,TGTGCCAGTAGTATAGGACTAGCGGAATACAATGAGCAGTTCTTC,CASSIGLAEYNEQFF
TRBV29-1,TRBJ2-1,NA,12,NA,TGCAGCGTTGTGAGGGCGCTAAATGAGCAGTTCTTC,CSVVRALNEQFF
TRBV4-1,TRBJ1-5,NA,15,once,TGCGCCAGCAGCCAAGATCTAGGGGCGAATCAGCCCCAGCATTTT,CASSQDLGANQPQHF